This T cell receptor beta chain was identified in a study of CXCR3-negative and CXCR3-positive naive CD8 T cells. CDR1 and CDR2 from the germline V gene are WNHNN and SYGVQD (reference sequence). The CDR3 consists of 14 residues. Libraries of TRB cDNA were made by 5' RACE and carried UMIs. TCRdb reworked the 5' RACE reads into one entry per CDR3 protein, no DNA. The sample includes fewer than 55,000 distinct CDR3 sequences. All CD8+ T cell subsets were sorted in triplicate at 250,000 to 300,000 cells each. This sequence was found in a human donor in good health. Some clones in this sample may be carry-over from other donors' samples. The sample comprised naive CXCR3- CD8+ T cells from blood. Subset indicated: CD45RO-CCR7+CD27+CD95- naive CD8+ T cells lacking CXCR3 (TNR3-). The chain has TRBV10-1 and TRBJ2-7. The CDR3 protein is CASSERWQFIEQYF.